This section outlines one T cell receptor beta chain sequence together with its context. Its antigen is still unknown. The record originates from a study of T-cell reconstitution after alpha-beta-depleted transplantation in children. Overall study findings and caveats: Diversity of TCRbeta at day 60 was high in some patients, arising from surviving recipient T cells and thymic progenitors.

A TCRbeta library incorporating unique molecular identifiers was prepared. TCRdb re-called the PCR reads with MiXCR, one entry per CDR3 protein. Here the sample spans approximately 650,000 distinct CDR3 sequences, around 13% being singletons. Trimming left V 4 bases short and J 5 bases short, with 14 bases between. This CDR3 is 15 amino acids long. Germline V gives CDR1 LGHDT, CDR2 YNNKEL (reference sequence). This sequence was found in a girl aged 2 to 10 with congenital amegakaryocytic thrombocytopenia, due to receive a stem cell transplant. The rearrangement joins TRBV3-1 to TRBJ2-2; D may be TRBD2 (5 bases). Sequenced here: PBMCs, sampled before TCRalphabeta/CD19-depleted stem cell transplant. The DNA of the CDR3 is TGTGCCAGCAGCCCAAATGGACTGGGGACCGGGGAGCTGTTTTTT. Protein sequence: CASSPNGLGTGELFF.